A selection of T cell receptor beta chains follows, all from one sample in a study of blood T cell repertoires in COVID-19. Data came from immunoSEQ multiplex PCR; TCRdb stores just in-frame clones and leaves some out. The sample lists 250,000 to 300,000 clones, around 85% occurring once. The sequencing sample was made of peripheral blood. These receptors were collected from a woman in her 70s with acute or convalescent COVID-19. Both conserved end residues are part of each CDR3. The order of the fields is V gene, J gene, CDR3 protein.

V gene: TRBV7-2; J gene: TRBJ2-2; CDR3 protein: CASSLVLRSTGELFF
V gene: TRBV2; J gene: TRBJ2-7; CDR3 protein: CASRLQGADEQYF
V gene: TRBV4-1; J gene: TRBJ1-3; CDR3 protein: CASSQGPLRGSGNTIYF
V gene: TRBV5-4; J gene: TRBJ1-1; CDR3 protein: CASSFVQGRAFF
V gene: TRBV2; J gene: TRBJ2-2; CDR3 protein: CASKGREVTGELFF
V gene: TRBV30; J gene: TRBJ2-7; CDR3 protein: CAWSSDRVISYEQYF
V gene: TRBV5-6; J gene: TRBJ2-7; CDR3 protein: CASSLEWSEQYF
V gene: TRBV5-4; J gene: TRBJ1-2; CDR3 protein: CASSLETGGWGYTF
V gene: TRBV9; J gene: TRBJ1-6; CDR3 protein: CASSVEMTGPSPLHF
V gene: TRBV27; J gene: TRBJ1-6; CDR3 protein: CASTGGRGGERSSPLHF
V gene: TRBV7-9; J gene: TRBJ2-7; CDR3 protein: CASSRREAEQYF
V gene: TRBV7-9; J gene: TRBJ2-5; CDR3 protein: CASSPNGEETQYF
V gene: TRBV5-1; J gene: TRBJ2-2; CDR3 protein: CASSFGDRGPGELFF
V gene: TRBV5-1; J gene: TRBJ2-2; CDR3 protein: CASSFSGTSGGTGELFF
V gene: TRBV7-2; J gene: TRBJ1-2; CDR3 protein: CASSPRQSRLYGYTF
V gene: TRBV9; J gene: TRBJ2-7; CDR3 protein: CASSAQQGPYEQYF
V gene: TRBV18; J gene: TRBJ1-1; CDR3 protein: CASSQQGPWGTEAFF
V gene: TRBV27; J gene: TRBJ2-7; CDR3 protein: CASSAREGGEQYF
V gene: TRBV5-4; J gene: TRBJ1-5; CDR3 protein: CASSFGSNQPQHF
V gene: TRBV5-1; J gene: TRBJ2-3; CDR3 protein: CASHLGQLTDTQYF
V gene: TRBV25-1; J gene: TRBJ1-2; CDR3 protein: CASSDPRGYTF
V gene: TRBV7-9; J gene: TRBJ2-5; CDR3 protein: CASSFGETQYF
V gene: TRBV12-3/TRBV12-4; J gene: TRBJ1-6; CDR3 protein: CASSGGYSPLHF
V gene: TRBV15; J gene: TRBJ1-6; CDR3 protein: CATEGEGNSPLHF
V gene: TRBV3-1/TRBV3-2; J gene: TRBJ2-2; CDR3 protein: CASSPGGRTGELFF
V gene: TRBV11-2; J gene: TRBJ2-5; CDR3 protein: CASSLIPAGLQETQYF
V gene: TRBV25-1; J gene: TRBJ1-1; CDR3 protein: CASSELQSTTFF
V gene: TRBV19; J gene: TRBJ1-2; CDR3 protein: CASTPGAGQGNYGYTF
V gene: TRBV3-1/TRBV3-2; J gene: TRBJ2-7; CDR3 protein: CASSQRGAYEQYF
V gene: TRBV7-3; J gene: TRBJ2-7; CDR3 protein: CASSLASGGAYEQYF
V gene: TRBV15; J gene: TRBJ1-4; CDR3 protein: CATSREGQGGEKLFF
V gene: TRBV15; J gene: TRBJ2-5; CDR3 protein: CATSTLAGTQETQYF
V gene: TRBV5-5; J gene: TRBJ2-6; CDR3 protein: CASSFGVSGANVLTF